The entry below describes one TCR beta chain. Its antigen is undetermined. Assay used: immunoSEQ multiplex PCR; TCRdb lists only in-frame clones, some missing. The sample holds approximately 2,000,000 clones, about 90% seen once. Germline V CDR1 and CDR2: SGHTA, FQGNSA. The CDR3 sequence is 14 residues long. Trimming shortened V by 4 bases and J by 6 bases, and 10 bases separated the two germline ends. Recent acute infections and vaccinations were absent in the healthy HIV-negative adult donors. These data are taken from a study of shared clonotypes between healthy human individuals. Points from the study as a whole: In this cohort, only blood was sampled, and tissue repertoires likely differ. Among donors, clonotype sharing was expected to be affected by sequencing depth.

Specimen: naive CD4+ T cells from PBMCs. Subset noted: CD45RA+ positively selected. The receptor comes from a man aged 18 to 35 in good health. Some clones in this sample may be carry-over from other donors' samples. V and J are TRBV7-2 and TRBJ1-6; no clear D gene. The CDR3: CASSWTVINSPLHF. In DNA, the CDR3 is TGTGCCAGCAGCTGGACTGTTATTAATTCACCCCTCCACTTT.